Presented here are 7 T cell receptor beta chains from one specimen sequenced in a study of T cell responses to AZD1222 COVID-19 vaccine. Sequenced by immunoSEQ multiplex PCR; TCRdb stores in-frame clones only, minus some. In the table there are 130,000 or so clones, over 85% of which are singletons. The sample in question was peripheral blood, obtained on day 0 of MenACWY control vaccination. The receptors were sampled from an adult in good health.

This clone has ten or more counts. The chain is built from TRBV19 and TRBJ1-1, with D maybe TRBD1 (6 bases). Trimming removed 3 bases at V and 4 bases at J, with 9 bases between. Per germline, CDR1 LNHDA and CDR2 SQIVND (reference sequence). The CDR3 contains 13 residues. The CDR3 DNA reads TGTGCCAGTAGTATCGGGGGCAGCACTGAAGCTTTCTTT. Residues: CASSIGGSTEAFF. Combining the CDR3 with reference TRBV19 and TRBJ1-1 gives the whole variable domain DGGITQSPKYLFRKEGQNVTLSCEQNLNHDAMYWYRQDPGQGLRLIYYSQIVNDFQKGDIAEGYSVSREKKESFPLTVTSAQKNPTAFYLCASSIGGSTEAFFGQGTRLTVV.

This chain connects TRBV5-1 to TRBJ2-7, with unresolved D. V lost 0 bases to trimming and J lost 9 bases, with 10 bases between them. In germline, CDR1 is SGHRS, CDR2 YFSETQ. The CDR3 extends over 12 amino acids. The CDR3 bases are TGCGCCAGCAGCTTGGAGGCAGATATGCAGTACTTC. Amino acids: CASSLEADMQYF.

The V and J genes are TRBV5-1 and TRBJ1-1; 7 bases map to TRBD1. Germline assignment: CDR1 SGHRS and CDR2 YFSETQ. This CDR3 has 14 amino acids. Losses at the gene ends were 1 base for V and 2 bases for J; bases not matched to a gene: 2. The CDR3 loop reads CASSLRGGNTEAFF. DNA of the CDR3: TGCGCCAGCAGCTTGAGAGGGGGCAACACTGAAGCTTTCTTT.

This chain uses TRBV18 with TRBJ1-4; tentatively, D is TRBD1 (5 bases). The V and J ends lost 0 bases and 5 bases respectively, with 13 bases between them. The CDR3 is 16 amino acids. From germline, CDR1 is KGHSH and CDR2 LQKENI. The CDR3 coding sequence is TGTGCCAGCTCACCACCGGCAGGGTTGGTAAATGAAAAACTGTTTTTT. Translating gives CASSPPAGLVNEKLFF.

This chain joins TRBV3-1 (or the pseudogene TRBV3-2) and TRBJ2-5, with a possible D match to TRBD1 (6 bases). The CDR3 sequence is 13 residues long. Germline loops: CDR1 LGHDT, CDR2 YNNKEL (reference sequence). V lost 5 bases and J 4 bases, leaving 11 bases between the germline ends. DNA of the CDR3: TGTGCCAGCAGCTTCAGGGGTGGAGAGACCCAGTACTTC. Amino acids: CASSFRGGETQYF.

The chain has TRBV19 and TRBJ1-1, with TRBD1 as a possible D gene (5 bases). Trimming shortened V by 3 bases and J by 5 bases, and 13 bases separated the two germline ends. Germline assignment: CDR1 LNHDA and CDR2 SQIVND (reference sequence). The CDR3 spans 14 residues. CDR3 nucleotide sequence: TGTGCCAGTAGTATGCCCGACAGAAAGACTGAAGCTTTCTTT. Translated: CASSMPDRKTEAFF.

This chain joins TRBV4-1 and TRBJ2-1, with a possible D match to TRBD2 (5 bases). V gave up 4 bases and J gave up 0 bases, with 22 bases separating them. The CDR3 extends over 19 amino acids. Germline V lookup: CDR1 MGHRA, CDR2 YSYEKL. In DNA, the CDR3 is TGCGCCAGCAGCCTCCGAAGGACGGGGTTCCCTAGCTCCTACAATGAGCAGTTCTTC. This translates into CASSLRRTGFPSSYNEQFF.